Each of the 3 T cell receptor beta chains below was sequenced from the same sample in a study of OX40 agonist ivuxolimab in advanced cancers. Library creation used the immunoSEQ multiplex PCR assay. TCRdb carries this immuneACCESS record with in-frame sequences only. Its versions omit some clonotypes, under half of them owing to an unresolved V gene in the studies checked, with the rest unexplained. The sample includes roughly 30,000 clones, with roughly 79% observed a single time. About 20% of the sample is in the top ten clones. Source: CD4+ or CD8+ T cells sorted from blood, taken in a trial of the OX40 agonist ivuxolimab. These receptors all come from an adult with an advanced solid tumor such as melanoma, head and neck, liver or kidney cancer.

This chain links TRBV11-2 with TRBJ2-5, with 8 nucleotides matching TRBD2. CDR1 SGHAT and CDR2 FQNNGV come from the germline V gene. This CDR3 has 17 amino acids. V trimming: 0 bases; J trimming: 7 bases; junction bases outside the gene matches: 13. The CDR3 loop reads CASSLDGGSGASGTQYF. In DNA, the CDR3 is TGTGCCAGCAGCTTAGACGGTGGTAGCGGGGCGTCCGGGACCCAGTACTTC.

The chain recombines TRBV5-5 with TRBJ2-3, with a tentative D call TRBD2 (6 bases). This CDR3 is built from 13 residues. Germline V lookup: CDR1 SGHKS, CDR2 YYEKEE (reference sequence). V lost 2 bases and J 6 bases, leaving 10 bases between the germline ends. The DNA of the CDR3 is TGTGCCAGCAGCTTAGCGGAGGGGGATACGCAGTATTTT. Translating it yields CASSLAEGDTQYF.

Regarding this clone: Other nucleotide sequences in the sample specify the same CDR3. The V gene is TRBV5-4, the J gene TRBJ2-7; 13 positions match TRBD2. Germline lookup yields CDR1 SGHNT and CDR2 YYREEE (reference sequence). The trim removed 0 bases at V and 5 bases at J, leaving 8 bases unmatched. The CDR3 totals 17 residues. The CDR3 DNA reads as TGTGCCAGCAGCTTGGGAGGACTAGCGGGAGTCGTGCACGAGCAGTACTTC. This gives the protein CASSLGGLAGVVHEQYF.